Following are 9 T cell receptor beta chains from one sample sequenced in a study of blood T cell repertoires in COVID-19. Measured with immunoSEQ multiplex PCR; TCRdb has only the in-frame clones, and not every one. The sample lists about 160,000 clones; 92% were seen once. The sample taken for sequencing was peripheral blood. The source of these receptors is a man aged 30 to 45 with COVID-19, enrolled during active disease.

The chain uses TRBV10-1 and TRBJ2-6; 7 nucleotides agree with TRBD2. Looked up from germline, CDR1 is WNHNN and CDR2 is SYGVQD (reference sequence). J was trimmed by 0 bases and V by 3 bases; bases with no gene match: 2. The CDR3 covers 16 residues. The CDR3 spells CASSDSGGSGANVLTF. The CDR3 DNA sequence: TGCGCCAGCAGTGACTCGGGGGGCTCTGGGGCCAACGTCCTGACTTTC.

This CDR3 reads CSATGGGTDTQYF. The CDR3 nucleotides are TGCAGCGCTACAGGGGGCGGCACAGATACGCAGTATTTT. The chain carries TRBV29-1 and TRBJ2-3, with 9 bases lining up with TRBD1. The CDR3 contains 13 residues. Looked up from germline, CDR1 is SQVTM and CDR2 is ANQGSEA. V lost 7 bases, J lost 1 base, and 3 bases stayed unmatched.

The DNA for the CDR3 is TGTGCCAGCAGCCCGAGACTAGCGGGGGTTTGGGCCTACGAGCAGTACTTC. The encoded protein is CASSPRLAGVWAYEQYF. The chain combines TRBV3-1 (or the pseudogene TRBV3-2) with TRBJ2-7; 12 nucleotides agree with TRBD2. The V segment lost 4 bases and the J segment 2 bases; nucleotides outside the gene matches: 9. Germline V gene sequence: CDR1 LGHDT, CDR2 YNNKEL (reference sequence). The CDR3 covers 17 residues.

The rearrangement joins TRBV9 to TRBJ2-1, with D possibly matching TRBD2 (5 bases). The V gene lost 7 bases and the J gene lost 0 bases, with 20 bases spanning the gap. The CDR3 is 17 amino acids. Germline CDR1 reads SGDLS; CDR2 reads YYNGEE. The CDR3 region is CASGLKGLPGSYNEQFF. The CDR3, as DNA: TGTGCCAGCGGACTTAAAGGGCTCCCTGGCTCCTACAATGAGCAGTTCTTC.

This sequence joins TRBV6-5 and TRBJ1-6; 10 bases align to TRBD1. Trimming removed 6 bases from V and 6 bases from J; junction bases left unmatched: 2. This CDR3 has 14 amino acids. The germline V gene encodes CDR1 MNHEY and CDR2 SVGAGI. The CDR3 region is CASRRDRGNSPLHF. The CDR3, as DNA: TGTGCCAGCAGACGGGACAGGGGTAATTCACCCCTCCACTTT.

The genes are TRBV28 and TRBJ2-7; TRBD1 is a possible D gene (6 bases). From germline, CDR1 is MDHEN and CDR2 SYDVKM. V was cut by 6 bases and J by 2 bases, with 14 bases left in between. The CDR3 length is 14 residues. The CDR3 sequence is CASRVSTGTYEQYF. CDR3 in DNA: TGTGCCAGCAGGGTATCGACAGGCACCTACGAGCAGTACTTC.

The CDR3 DNA is TGTGCCAGCAGCTTGAGGGAAAGCACTGAAGCTTTCTTT. Protein sequence: CASSLRESTEAFF. J is TRBJ1-1 and V is TRBV7-9; D is uncertain. The CDR3 contains 13 residues. Germline V gives CDR1 SEHNR, CDR2 FQNEAQ (reference sequence). V lost 3 bases to trimming and J lost 4 bases, with 9 bases between them.

The J gene is TRBJ2-7, the V gene TRBV9; TRBD2 might be the D (5 bases). V lost 4 bases, J lost 5 bases, and 25 bases lay in between. From germline, CDR1 is SGDLS and CDR2 YYNGEE. The CDR3 has 17 amino acids. The CDR3 nucleotides read TGTGCCAGCAGCACTAGGGTGGAGGCGGGCCTTCGGGACGAGCAGTACTTC. This sequence encodes CASSTRVEAGLRDEQYF.

This clone occurred once. The J gene is TRBJ2-7, the V gene TRBV4-3; D remains ambiguous. The V gene lost 4 bases and the J gene lost 0 bases, with 13 bases spanning the gap. This CDR3 comprises 15 residues. Germline CDR1 LGHNA, CDR2 YSLEER. CDR3 nucleotides: TGCGCCAGCAGCCGGGCGCCCATGAGCTCCTACGAGCAGTACTTC. This encodes CASSRAPMSSYEQYF.